The 9 T cell receptor beta chains listed next were all sequenced from one sample in a study of cytomegalovirus exposure and HLA in healthy donors. Sequencing was performed with immunoSEQ multiplex PCR; in TCRdb, only in-frame clones are kept and a portion is missing. The sample lists some 130,000 clones, 80% to 90% occurring once. Sequencing was carried out using PBMCs. These receptors all come from a woman aged 18 to 35 in good health and CMV-seronegative.

This chain joins TRBV4-2 and TRBJ2-1, with 9 positions matching TRBD2. The junction had 9 bases not matched to a gene; V was cut back by 0 bases and J by 0 bases. CDR1 LGHNA and CDR2 YNFKEQ come from the germline V gene. The CDR3 contains 19 residues. CDR3 sequence reads: CASSQDSGGQSSSYNEQFF. As DNA, the CDR3 is TGTGCCAGCAGCCAAGATAGCGGGGGCCAATCGAGCTCCTACAATGAGCAGTTCTTC.

This chain uses TRBV7-9 with TRBJ2-5; possibly TRBD2 for D (5 bases). V lost 5 bases and J lost 1, with 11 bases in between. Germline loops: CDR1 SEHNR, CDR2 FQNEAQ (reference sequence). The CDR3 covers 14 residues. The CDR3 protein is CASSAGGFQETQYF. DNA of the CDR3: TGTGCCAGCAGCGCTGGCGGGTTCCAAGAGACCCAGTACTTC. The full variable domain, rest sourced from reference TRBV7-9 and TRBJ2-5, is DTGVSQNPRHKITKRGQNVTFRCDPISEHNRLYWYRQTLGQGPEFLTYFQNEAQLEKSRLLSDRFSAERPKGSFSTLEIQRTEQGDSAMYLCASSAGGFQETQYFGPGTRLLVL.

This clone was counted once. This rearrangement joins TRBV7-2 to TRBJ2-1; a possible D gene is TRBD2 (6 bases). With 5 bases removed from V and 5 bases from J, the gap between germline ends came to 13 bases. The CDR3 contains 14 residues. CDR1 and CDR2 (germline): SGHTA, FQGNSA. CDR3 DNA sequence: TGTGCCAGCAGCCCGACGACTAGTAACAATGAGCAGTTCTTC. Translation gives CASSPTTSNNEQFF.

The chain is built from TRBV6-5 and TRBJ2-3; weak D call: TRBD2 (5 bases). The CDR3 has 15 amino acids. Germline V gene lookup returns CDR1 MNHEY and CDR2 SVGAGI. Trimming removed 9 bases at V and 5 bases at J, with 21 bases between. The CDR3 bases are TGTGCCAGTCACCCCGGGATAACAGACGGAGATACGCAGTATTTT. Protein: CASHPGITDGDTQYF.

The V call is TRBV5-4, the J call TRBJ2-5, with TRBD1 matching 10 bases. The CDR3 extends over 15 amino acids. The J segment lost 2 bases and the V segment lost 2 bases, leaving 3 bases of the junction unmatched. The V gene's germline CDR1 is SGHNT and CDR2 YYREEE (reference sequence). In DNA, the CDR3 is TGTGCCAGCAGCTTTCGGGGACAGGGGCAAGAGACCCAGTACTTC. This translates into CASSFRGQGQETQYF.

The gene calls are TRBV7-8 and TRBJ1-2; no definite D call. The germline V and J ends were trimmed by 7 bases and 7 bases, with 22 bases remaining between them. CDR3 length: 15 amino acids. Germline-derived CDR1 and CDR2 are SGHVS and FQNEAQ. CDR3 in DNA: TGTGCCAGCACCCTTTCCGTGGGGTTTGCGGGTGGCTACACCTTC. Translating it yields CASTLSVGFAGGYTF.

The genes are TRBV6-5 and TRBJ1-4; D may be TRBD1 (6 bases). The CDR3 is made up of 16 amino acids. Trimming took 4 bases from V and 7 from J, leaving 19 bases between them. The germline CDR1 and CDR2 sequences are MNHEY and SVGAGI. The CDR3: CASSWRRTVLPEKLFF. The CDR3 bases are TGTGCCAGCAGTTGGCGGAGGACAGTCCTACCTGAAAAACTGTTTTTT.

This clone was picked up many times. The chain combines TRBV6-4 with TRBJ1-1, with D possibly being TRBD1 (5 bases). In germline, CDR1 is MRHNA, CDR2 SNTAGT. V was trimmed by 3 bases and J by 4 bases, leaving 15 bases between them. This CDR3 region has 15 residues. For the CDR3, the DNA is TGTGCCAGCAGTGATTCCCAGGGATCTAGCACTGAAGCTTTCTTT. Protein sequence: CASSDSQGSSTEAFF.

V gene TRBV13 combines with J gene TRBJ2-1; possibly TRBD1 for D (6 bases). V lost 4 bases and J 9 bases, leaving 7 bases between the germline ends. CDR3 length: 11 residues. The germline gives CDR1 PRHDT, CDR2 FYEKMQ (reference sequence). CDR3 nucleotides: TGTGCCAGCAGCTGGGGGCGTGAGCAGTTCTTC. Protein sequence: CASSWGREQFF.